The 16 T cell receptor beta chains in this list originate from one sample, sequenced in a study of cytomegalovirus exposure and HLA in healthy donors. The PCR employed 60 Vbeta primers together with 13 Jbeta primers. Clones were read by immunoSEQ multiplex PCR, and TCRdb kept only the in-frame ones, dropping some. The sample's table shows about 170,000 clones. Sample: PBMCs. Source of these receptors: a woman aged 55 to 70 in good health and CMV-seronegative.

The chain couples TRBV6-6 to TRBJ2-2; 14 bases line up with TRBD2. This CDR3 contains 16 residues. Germline-derived CDR1 and CDR2 are MNHNY and SVGAGI (reference sequence). Trimming took 4 bases from V and 5 from J; bases not matched to a gene: 3. The CDR3 DNA follows: TGTGCCAGCAGTTTGGGACTAGCGGGGGATACCGGGGAGCTGTTTTTT. Its translation is CASSLGLAGDTGELFF.

V is TRBV7-9 and J is TRBJ1-6, with no clear D. With 5 bases removed from V and 9 bases from J, the gap between germline ends came to 14 bases. The CDR3 length is 14 residues. Germline CDR1 SEHNR, CDR2 FQNEAQ (reference sequence). The DNA for the CDR3 is TGTGCCAGCAGCCAGACACCCGGCAGTTCACCCCTCCACTTT. The encoded protein is CASSQTPGSSPLHF.

The chain combines TRBV7-2 with TRBJ2-3, with 7 bases identical to TRBD1. Germline CDR1 reads SGHTA; CDR2 reads FQGNSA. V gave up 1 base and J gave up 6 bases; unmatched junction bases: 1. The CDR3 is made up of 13 amino acids. The CDR3 nucleotides are TGTGCCAGCAGCTTAGTAGGGGGCGATACGCAGTATTTT. Amino acids: CASSLVGGDTQYF.

This chain uses TRBV7-8 with TRBJ1-6; D ambiguous. The CDR3 covers 14 residues. CDR1 is SGHVS, CDR2 FQNEAQ, per germline. Trimming removed 3 bases at V and 8 bases at J, with 11 bases between. CDR3 in DNA: TGTGCCAGCAGCTTGAGCACAGCAGATTCACCCCTCCACTTT. This gives the protein CASSLSTADSPLHF.

The genes are TRBV7-2 and TRBJ2-3, with unresolved D. CDR3 length equals 12 residues. CDR1 and CDR2 (germline): SGHTA, FQGNSA. Trimming took off 5 bases at V and 2 bases at J, with 5 bases between the two ends. The CDR3 coding sequence is TGTGCCAGCAGCATGTACACAGATACGCAGTATTTT. Its translation is CASSMYTDTQYF.

The chain uses TRBV30 and TRBJ1-4; D call uncertain. The length of the CDR3 is 13 residues. Trimming cost V 1 base and J 3 bases, with 6 bases left between them. CDR1 is GTSNPN, CDR2 SVGIG, per germline (reference sequence). Here the CDR3 reads CAWSGSSNEKLFF. DNA for the CDR3: TGTGCCTGGAGTGGTAGCTCTAATGAAAAACTGTTTTTT.

This chain joins TRBV5-1 and TRBJ2-3; D not certain. V lost 0 bases, J lost 5 bases, and 13 bases lay in between. The CDR3 spans 15 residues. Germline V gives CDR1 SGHRS, CDR2 YFSETQ. CDR3 DNA: TGCGCCAGCAGCTTGGTGGTCGGTACAGAAGATACGCAGTATTTT. Translating gives CASSLVVGTEDTQYF.

This chain connects TRBV5-1 to TRBJ2-3, with a possible D match to TRBD2 (6 bases). The CDR3 length is 17 residues. The germline V gene has CDR1 SGHRS and CDR2 YFSETQ. The V and J ends lost 4 bases and 2 bases respectively, with 20 bases between them. CDR3 region: CASSALGDLEYTDTQYF. The CDR3 DNA sequence: TGCGCCAGCAGCGCCCTGGGGGACTTAGAGTACACAGATACGCAGTATTTT.

The chain couples TRBV10-3 to TRBJ2-5, with 9 nucleotides matching TRBD1. V trimming: 8 bases; J trimming: 4 bases; junction bases outside the gene matches: 8. Germline CDR1 ENHRY, CDR2 SYGVKD. This CDR3 has 14 amino acids. The CDR3 loop is CAIEPGQGGETQYF. CDR3 nucleotides: TGTGCCATCGAACCGGGACAGGGAGGAGAGACCCAGTACTTC.

This chain connects TRBV5-1 to TRBJ2-7; TRBD2 might be the D (6 bases). V lost 3 bases and J 4 bases, leaving 17 bases between the germline ends. CDR1 and CDR2 (germline): SGHRS, YFSETQ. This CDR3 contains 15 residues. In DNA, the CDR3 is TGCGCCAGCAGCTCTGGAGATTTTGCGGGGTACGAGCAGTACTTC. Protein sequence: CASSSGDFAGYEQYF.

This sequence joins TRBV4-1 and TRBJ1-1; D not resolved. Germline CDR1 reads MGHRA; CDR2 reads YSYEKL. V lost 1 base and J lost 0, with 12 bases in between. The CDR3 loop spans 16 amino acids. The CDR3 spells CASSQVSQSLNTEAFF. The CDR3 DNA reads as TGCGCCAGCAGCCAAGTATCGCAAAGCTTGAACACTGAAGCTTTCTTT.

This sequence joins TRBV7-2 and TRBJ2-3; D gene unclear. This CDR3 comprises 12 residues. V was clipped by 5 bases and J by 3 bases, with 6 bases between them. The germline CDR1 and CDR2 sequences are SGHTA and FQGNSA. The CDR3 loop reads CASSPVTDTQYF. The CDR3 nucleotides read TGTGCCAGCAGCCCGGTGACAGATACGCAGTATTTT.

This chain joins TRBV10-3 and TRBJ2-7, with D possibly TRBD2 on 5 matching bases. CDR3 length equals 13 residues. V was shortened by 8 bases and J by 3 bases, with 14 bases between the two germline ends. Germline CDR1 ENHRY, CDR2 SYGVKD. The CDR3 DNA sequence: TGTGCCATCGGACTGGAGCCCAACTACGAGCAGTACTTC. This encodes CAIGLEPNYEQYF.

The V call is TRBV2, the J call TRBJ1-1; D is possibly TRBD1 (6 bases). The germline V gene has CDR1 SNHLY and CDR2 FYNNEI. The CDR3 is made up of 10 amino acids. Trimming took 7 bases from V and 6 from J, leaving 6 bases between them. DNA for the CDR3: TGTGCCAGCAACAGGGCTGAAGCTTTCTTT. It yields the protein CASNRAEAFF.

The genes are TRBV19 and TRBJ2-7; possible D gene TRBD1, 5 bases. V was trimmed by 5 bases and J by 2 bases, leaving 10 bases between them. The CDR3 extends over 13 amino acids. Germline-derived CDR1 and CDR2 are LNHDA and SQIVND (reference sequence). The CDR3 sequence is CASSPGNPYEQYF. Written as DNA, the CDR3 is TGTGCCAGTAGTCCAGGGAATCCCTACGAGCAGTACTTC.

This chain connects TRBV5-1 to TRBJ1-2; D remains unclear. The CDR3 loop spans 13 amino acids. Germline V gives CDR1 SGHRS, CDR2 YFSETQ. The V gene lost 7 bases and the J gene lost 4 bases, with 14 bases spanning the gap. The CDR3 protein is CASAETALYGYTF. In nucleotides, the CDR3 is TGCGCCAGCGCTGAAACAGCACTCTATGGCTACACCTTC.